The 10 T cell receptor beta chains reported below all come from one sample, sequenced in a study of blood T cell repertoires in COVID-19. The assay was immunoSEQ multiplex PCR, and TCRdb's table has in-frame clones only and misses some. The table records 200,000 to 250,000 clones, 84% of them present only once. The sequenced sample was PBMCs or T cells enriched from blood (not recorded which). These receptors all come from a man aged 60 to 75 who had recovered from COVID-19.

The V and J genes are TRBV19 and TRBJ1-4; D is unresolved. The germline V gene encodes CDR1 LNHDA and CDR2 SQIVND (reference sequence). Deletions cut 3 bases from V and 8 bases from J, with 13 bases between. CDR3 length equals 14 residues. CDR3 sequence reads: CASSMTVTREKLFF. CDR3 DNA: TGTGCCAGTAGTATGACCGTTACGAGGGAAAAACTGTTTTTT. Drawing the rest from reference TRBV19 and TRBJ1-4, the complete variable domain is DGGITQSPKYLFRKEGQNVTLSCEQNLNHDAMYWYRQDPGQGLRLIYYSQIVNDFQKGDIAEGYSVSREKKESFPLTVTSAQKNPTAFYLCASSMTVTREKLFFGSGTQLSVL.

Worth noting for this clone: Other DNA sequences of this sample code for an identical CDR3. V and J are TRBV18 and TRBJ1-2; TRBD1 might be the D (5 bases). Germline values: CDR1 KGHSH, CDR2 LQKENI. The germline V and J ends were trimmed by 3 bases and 3 bases, with 8 bases remaining between them. This CDR3 contains 13 residues. CDR3 amino acids: CASSPSGDYGYTF. The CDR3 DNA sequence: TGTGCCAGCTCACCCTCGGGGGACTATGGCTACACCTTC.

V and J are TRBV5-4 and TRBJ1-2, with 7 positions matching TRBD1. V lost 2 bases, J lost 5 bases, and 3 bases stayed unmatched. The CDR3 totals 13 residues. Germline V gene data show CDR1 as SGHNT and CDR2 as YYREEE (reference sequence). The CDR3, as DNA: TGTGCCAGCAGCTTAGACAGGGATTATGGCTACACCTTC. This sequence encodes CASSLDRDYGYTF.

V usage is TRBV6-5 and J usage is TRBJ2-7; 7 nucleotides align to TRBD1. Germline V lookup: CDR1 MNHEY, CDR2 SVGAGI. There are 15 residues in the CDR3. Losses at the gene ends were 1 base for V and 3 bases for J; bases not matched to a gene: 6. Here the CDR3 reads CASSYYGAGGYEQYF. The CDR3 DNA sequence: TGTGCCAGCAGTTACTATGGGGCAGGGGGCTACGAGCAGTACTTC.

Points on this clone: A read error may account for a junction end that differs from germline. The chain employs TRBV6-5 and TRBJ2-7; 11 positions agree with TRBD1. CDR3 size: 15 residues. Germline CDR1 and CDR2: MNHEY and SVGAGI. Here the CDR3 reads CASRPGDRGFPLAFF. CDR3 DNA: TGTGCCAGCAGGCCTGGGGACAGGGGGTTCCCCCTCGCTTTCTTC.

This chain uses TRBV10-3 with TRBJ2-3; TRBD1 aligns across 10 bases. Germline CDR1 ENHRY, CDR2 SYGVKD. Germline trimming cut 4 bases from V and 7 bases from J; bases unmatched to any gene: 11. The CDR3 totals 16 residues. CDR3 sequence (DNA): TGTGCCATCAGTGTTGGGACAGGGGAGGGAAGAAATACGCAGTATTTT. Amino acid sequence: CAISVGTGEGRNTQYF.

J is TRBJ2-3 and V is TRBV10-3; 8 bases line up with TRBD2. With 0 bases clipped from V and 0 bases from J, the junction kept 5 bases outside the gene matches. This CDR3 comprises 17 residues. CDR1 is ENHRY and CDR2 is SYGVKD in the germline V gene. The CDR3 region is CAISESIAGTSTDTQYF. DNA of the CDR3: TGTGCCATCAGTGAGTCTATAGCGGGGACTAGCACAGATACGCAGTATTTT.

This chain uses TRBV7-3 with TRBJ2-1, with D unresolved. Germline CDR1 reads SGHTA; CDR2 reads FQGTGA. V dropped 2 bases and J dropped 5 bases, with 7 bases sitting between them. The CDR3 sequence is 13 residues long. As DNA, the CDR3 is TGTGCCAGCAGCTTATCACTGGACAATGAGCAGTTCTTC. It translates to CASSLSLDNEQFF.

This clone has just one count. The chain recombines TRBV2 with TRBJ1-1, with D perhaps matching TRBD1 (6 bases). Germline loops: CDR1 SNHLY, CDR2 FYNNEI. The CDR3 is 15 amino acids. V lost 4 bases and J 7 bases, leaving 19 bases between the germline ends. In DNA, the CDR3 is TGTGCCAGCAGTGTAGAGGGTGGGGGCAGGGGTGAAGCTTTCTTT. It codes for CASSVEGGGRGEAFF.

This clone was seen only once. The V gene is TRBV5-1, the J gene TRBJ2-3; 12 positions match TRBD1. V trimming: 4 bases; J trimming: 4 bases; junction bases outside the gene matches: 4. The CDR3 totals 15 residues. CDR1 and CDR2 from the germline V gene are SGHRS and YFSETQ. CDR3 protein: CASSLRDRGPDTQYF. In DNA form, the CDR3 reads TGCGCCAGCAGCCTTAGGGACAGGGGGCCAGATACGCAGTATTTT. The complete variable domain, with remaining parts taken from reference TRBV5-1 and TRBJ2-3, reads KAGVTQTPRYLIKTRGQQVTLSCSPISGHRSVSWYQQTPGQGLQFLFEYFSETQRNKGNFPGRFSGRQFSNSRSEMNVSTLELGDSALYLCASSLRDRGPDTQYFGPGTRLTVL.